The 22 T cell receptor beta chains listed next were all sequenced from one sample in a study of CD8+CD57+ T cells in acquired aplastic anemia (dated by TCRdb to about 2018). Sequencing used an Illumina HiSeq 2000. TCR beta VDJ combination and CDR3 sequence profiling used genomic DNA as the template. TCRdb applied fastp at Q25 and MiXCR to the public reads, then kept only in-frame beta chains. Merged by CDR3 protein, the rows form single entries marked with the most common genes and DNA. This sample is represented by some 220,000 distinct CDR3 sequences; roughly 35% of them were singletons. The ten largest account for 1% to 1.3% of the sample. The sequencing input was sorted CD4+, CD8+, or CD8+CD57+ T cells (not recorded which) from PBMCs. The receptors originated from a human donor in good health, serving as a control.

This clonotype was seen a handful of times. The rearrangement links TRBV2 to TRBJ2-3; D gene uncertain. This CDR3 comprises 11 residues. Trimming removed 6 bases from V and 8 bases from J, with 9 bases in between. Germline V gene data show CDR1 as SNHLY and CDR2 as FYNNEI. The DNA of the CDR3 is TGTGCCAGCAGCCGATTGGGTACGCAGTATTTT. Translation: CASSRLGTQYF.

This chain uses TRBV7-8 with TRBJ1-6; TRBD1 is a possible D gene (5 bases). Trimming took off 5 bases at V and 7 bases at J, with 15 bases between the two ends. CDR3 size: 15 residues. Germline loops: CDR1 SGHVS, CDR2 FQNEAQ. Written as DNA, the CDR3 is TGTGCCAGCAGCCCCGACGGGACGTCCAATTCACCCCTCCACTTT. Its protein is CASSPDGTSNSPLHF.

On this clonotype itself: A read error is possible here, since a much larger clone lies one base away. The chain recombines TRBV20-1 with TRBJ2-1; TRBD2 aligns across 10 bases. Looked up from germline, CDR1 is DFQATT and CDR2 is SNEGSKA (reference sequence). CDR3 length: 14 residues. J lost 8 bases, V lost 2 bases, and 6 bases had no gene match. CDR3 in DNA: TGCAGTGCTAGACTAGCGGGAGATTACGATGAGCAGTTCTTC. Protein sequence: CSARLAGDYDEQFF.

This clonotype was observed many times. The V call is TRBV2, the J call TRBJ2-5, with 9 nucleotides matching TRBD2. With 0 bases clipped from V and 5 bases from J, the junction kept 10 bases outside the gene matches. Per germline, CDR1 SNHLY and CDR2 FYNNEI. The CDR3 runs 17 residues. The CDR3 here is CASSEAVRGGGLETQYF. The DNA of the CDR3 is TGTGCCAGCAGTGAAGCGGTGCGGGGGGGCGGGTTGGAGACCCAGTACTTC.

In this sample, this clonotype turned up many times. This chain links TRBV27 with TRBJ2-7; the D is unclear. Trimming shortened V by 1 base and J by 0 bases, and 4 bases separated the two germline ends. This CDR3 has 13 residues. Germline V CDR1 and CDR2: MNHEY, SMNVEV (reference sequence). CDR3 DNA sequence: TGTGCCAGCAGTTTATGGGGCTCCTACGAGCAGTACTTC. It translates to CASSLWGSYEQYF.

The sample holds many counts of this clonotype. This rearrangement joins TRBV7-6 to TRBJ2-1; 8 nucleotides agree with TRBD1. This CDR3 comprises 12 residues. With 8 bases clipped from V and 7 bases from J, the junction kept 4 bases outside the gene matches. Germline assignment: CDR1 SGHVS and CDR2 FNYEAQ. The CDR3 reads CASPGGLNEQFF. CDR3 sequence (DNA): TGTGCCAGCCCAGGGGGCTTGAATGAGCAGTTCTTC.

This clonotype showed up just a few times. CDR3 region: CASSLDGRFDTQYF. The CDR3 bases are TGTGCCAGCAGCTTAGATGGTCGTTTTGATACGCAGTATTTT. The chain joins TRBV11-2 to TRBJ2-3; D gene ambiguous. Trimming took 0 bases from V and 6 from J, leaving 10 bases between them. The CDR3 covers 14 residues. Germline CDR1 SGHAT, CDR2 FQNNGV.

This clonotype was seen a handful of times. A much larger clonotype is one base distant, so this may be a read error. This chain links TRBV20-1 with TRBJ2-7; D is perhaps TRBD2 (5 bases). V was cut by 3 bases and J by 2 bases, with 8 bases left in between. The CDR3 has 12 residues. Germline V gives CDR1 DFQATT, CDR2 SNEGSKA (reference sequence). Written as DNA, the CDR3 is TGCAGTGCTAGGGACTCCCCCTACGAGCAGTACTTC. Protein product: CSARDSPYEQYF.

This clonotype was picked up one time. An end of the junction differs from the germline gene, which may be a read error. This chain connects TRBV6-5 to TRBJ1-1; TRBD1 aligns across 7 bases. This CDR3 has 16 amino acids. Germline loops: CDR1 MNHEY, CDR2 SVGAGI. CDR3 DNA: TGTGCCAGCAGTTACGGGAGGGGGCTCGGGAACGCTGAAGCTTTCTTT. The encoded protein is CASSYGRGLGNAEAFF.

The sample holds a few counts of this clonotype. This chain uses TRBV20-1 with TRBJ1-1; the D is unclear. CDR1 and CDR2 (germline): DFQATT, SNEGSKA (reference sequence). The CDR3 loop spans 10 amino acids. V was cut by 4 bases and J by 1 base, with 1 base left in between. CDR3 residues: CSATNTEAFF. The CDR3 nucleotides are TGCAGTGCTACGAACACTGAAGCTTTCTTT.

Comment on this clonotype: This clone may be a read error of a much larger clone one base away. CDR3 sequence (DNA): TGTGCCAGCAGCGGACCAGGGGGCACAGATACGCAGTATTTT. This encodes CASSGPGGTDTQYF. The chain combines TRBV9 with TRBJ2-3, with D tentatively TRBD1 (6 bases). CDR3 length equals 14 residues. The germline V gene encodes CDR1 SGDLS and CDR2 YYNGEE. V was clipped by 3 bases and J by 1 base, with 9 bases between them.

Turning to this clonotype: Compared with germline, one end of the junction differs, possibly owing to a read error. The chain joins TRBV10-2 to TRBJ1-4, with D possibly matching TRBD1 (5 bases). Germline values: CDR1 WSHSY, CDR2 SAAADI. CDR3 size: 14 residues. CDR3 protein: CTSSGAGPNEKLFF. The CDR3 nucleotides are TGCACCAGCAGTGGAGCAGGGCCAAATGAAAAACTGTTTTTT.

V usage is TRBV18 and J usage is TRBJ1-5; D may be TRBD1 (6 bases). CDR3 length: 13 amino acids. Germline CDR1 KGHSH, CDR2 LQKENI. Trimming took 5 bases from V and 6 from J, leaving 11 bases between them. CDR3 nucleotides: TGTGCCAGCTCATACAGGGAGGGTCAGCCCCAGCATTTT. Translation: CASSYREGQPQHF.

This clonotype appeared a few times. The rearrangement joins TRBV9 to TRBJ1-1; 9 bases align to TRBD1. The CDR3 loop spans 14 amino acids. In germline, CDR1 is SGDLS, CDR2 YYNGEE. V trimming: 1 base; J trimming: 2 bases; junction bases outside the gene matches: 0. CDR3 sequence: CASSVTGGNTEAFF. The DNA for the CDR3 is TGTGCCAGCAGCGTAACAGGGGGCAACACTGAAGCTTTCTTT. The whole variable domain, filled in from reference TRBV9 and TRBJ1-1, reads DSGVTQTPKHLITATGQRVTLRCSPRSGDLSVYWYQQSLDQGLQFLIQYYNGEERAKGNILERFSAQQFPDLHSELNLSSLELGDSALYFCASSVTGGNTEAFFGQGTRLTVV.

The rearrangement links TRBV7-2 to TRBJ1-6; 9 bases map to TRBD1. J was trimmed by 7 bases and V by 1 base; bases with no gene match: 2. CDR3 length equals 15 residues. CDR1 and CDR2 (germline): SGHTA, FQGNSA. CDR3 in amino acids: CASSLGQGDNSPLHF. CDR3 in DNA: TGTGCCAGCAGCTTAGGACAGGGGGACAATTCACCCCTCCACTTT.

This clonotype was observed many times. The gene calls are TRBV12-3 or TRBV12-4 and TRBJ1-1; D is uncertain. The CDR3 runs 15 residues. Trimming removed 2 bases at V and 1 base at J, with 11 bases between. CDR3 coding DNA: TGTGCCAGCAGTTTACGAGGGCCGGGGAACACTGAAGCTTTCTTT. Translation: CASSLRGPGNTEAFF.

This clonotype came up many times. The V call is TRBV10-3, the J call TRBJ1-1, with 9 nucleotides matching TRBD1. The length of the CDR3 is 14 residues. With V trimmed by 6 bases and J by 1 base, 3 bases remained unmatched. Looked up from germline, CDR1 is ENHRY and CDR2 is SYGVKD. In DNA form, the CDR3 reads TGTGCCATCAGATGGACAGGGGAGAACACTGAAGCTTTCTTT. The encoded protein is CAIRWTGENTEAFF.

CDR3 coding DNA: TGCAGTGCACAAAAACCGGGACGTTCCCAAGAGACCCAGTACTTC. Its protein is CSAQKPGRSQETQYF. The chain couples TRBV20-1 to TRBJ2-5; D is tentatively TRBD1 or TRBD2 (5 bases each). This CDR3 is built from 15 residues. Germline values: CDR1 DFQATT, CDR2 SNEGSKA (reference sequence). The V end was cut by 6 bases, the J end by 1 base, with 18 bases between.

This chain uses TRBV27 with TRBJ2-1, with 10 bases fitting TRBD2. Trimming at V came to 10 bases and at J to 4 bases, leaving 4 bases not matched to a gene. The CDR3 runs to 13 residues. Looked up from germline, CDR1 is MNHEY and CDR2 is SMNVEV (reference sequence). The CDR3 is CATRGLAYNEQFF. In DNA, the CDR3 is TGTGCCACCCGGGGACTAGCGTACAATGAGCAGTTCTTC.

V is TRBV3-1 and J is TRBJ2-3; 11 bases align to TRBD2. V lost 1 base to trimming and J lost 5 bases; unmatched junction nucleotides: 2. The CDR3 extends over 15 amino acids. CDR1 and CDR2 (germline): LGHDT, YNNKEL (reference sequence). The CDR3 protein is CASSQVGLAGDTQYF. DNA for the CDR3: TGTGCCAGCAGCCAAGTCGGACTAGCGGGAGATACGCAGTATTTT.

The table lists this clonotype with a count of one. The chain links TRBV2 to TRBJ1-4, with a tentative D call TRBD1 (5 bases). The germline V gene has CDR1 SNHLY and CDR2 FYNNEI. This CDR3 comprises 13 residues. Trimming took off 5 bases at V and 8 bases at J, with 12 bases between the two ends. DNA for the CDR3: TGTGCCAGCAGTACCCGTGAGGGGGAAAAACTGTTTTTT. This sequence encodes CASSTREGEKLFF.

This clonotype occurred many times. This chain joins TRBV5-1 and TRBJ1-2; 9 nucleotides agree with TRBD1. Germline V lookup: CDR1 SGHRS, CDR2 YFSETQ. The CDR3 is made up of 15 amino acids. V was pared by 2 bases and J by 4 bases, with 6 bases of the junction left unmatched. CDR3 bases: TGCGCCAGCAGCTTAGGTGGACAGGGGTTCTATGGCTACACCTTC. It is translated as CASSLGGQGFYGYTF.